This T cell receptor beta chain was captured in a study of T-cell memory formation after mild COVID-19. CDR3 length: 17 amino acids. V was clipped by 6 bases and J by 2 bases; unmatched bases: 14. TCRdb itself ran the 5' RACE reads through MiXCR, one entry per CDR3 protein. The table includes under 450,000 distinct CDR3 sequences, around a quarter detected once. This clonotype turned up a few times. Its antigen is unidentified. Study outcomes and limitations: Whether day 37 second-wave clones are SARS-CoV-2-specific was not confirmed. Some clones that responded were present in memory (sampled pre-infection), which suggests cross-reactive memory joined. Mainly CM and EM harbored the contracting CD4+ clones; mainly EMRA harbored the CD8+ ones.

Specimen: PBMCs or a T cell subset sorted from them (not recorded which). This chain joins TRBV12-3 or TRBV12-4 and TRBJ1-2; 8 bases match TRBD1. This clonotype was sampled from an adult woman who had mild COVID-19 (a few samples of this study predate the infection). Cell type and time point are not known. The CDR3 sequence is CASSRVDRGIRNYGYTF. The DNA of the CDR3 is TGTGCCAGCAGCCGAGTCGACAGGGGAATAAGGAACTATGGCTACACCTTC.